What follows describes a single T cell receptor (beta chain). Its antigen is still unknown. Nothing much larger sits one base from this clone, and base qualities are not available. This sample was taken from a study of blood T cell repertoires in COVID-19 (TCRdb year 2020). As for the study more broadly: The collaborator samples originated in the United States, Italy and Spain and spanned the acute and convalescent phases of COVID-19. The material from the prospective study consisted of cDNA or gDNA derived from T cells, B-cell-depleted T cells, or PBMCs. Deeply sampled blood TCRbeta repertoires from subjects exposed to, actively infected with, or recovered from COVID-19 were included in the dataset. A freely available public database, intended as a resource for researchers studying the immune response to SARS-CoV-2, is where the repertoires were released. The samples were drawn from the first 160 participants of the ongoing ImmuneRACE study and from some 1,300 subjects provided by 6 global collaborators. Sample metadata almost always included a de-identified subject ID, COVID-19 status, age in years and sex. Where available, HLA class I and class II types were taken from metadata supplied by the sample provider and were not determined by assay-based typing. Study-wide conclusions, independent of this receptor: Clinical and demographic metadata were provided uncurated, with the amount varying by source and participant.

Another Seattle source contributed samples from volunteer blood donors who had recovered from COVID-19. Collaborating institutions collected whole blood in K2EDTA tubes following their own protocols. For TCRbeta analysis, collaborator samples were shipped as frozen whole blood, as isolated PBMCs, or as DNA extracted from either sample type. Reading from cysteine to phenylalanine, the CDR3 counts 12 amino acids. Only CDR3 DNA is held: 36 bases, read in frame from base 1. The germline V gene (reference sequence) gives CDR1 as LGHDT and CDR2 as YNNKEL. V and J are truncated by 6 bases and 5 bases respectively, leaving an intervening sequence of 11 bases. The immunoSEQ Assay, a bias-controlled multiplex PCR, was used to amplify TCRbeta CDR3 regions from genomic DNA. The original pipeline was this. The number of nucleated cells in each sample was estimated from the amplification of reference gene primers within the assay. To quantify the absolute abundance of each unique TCRbeta CDR3 rearrangement, sequence reads were collapsed and filtered. For each sample, productive Simpson clonality was calculated as the square root of Simpson's diversity index across productive rearrangements. TCRdb limited this immuneACCESS table to in-frame rearrangements with V and J called. A share of clones is missing; checked studies link under half to unresolved V genes, and the rest is unexplained. V, J and clone size reflect that table, while D and trimming were determined from the DNA. The sample table lists about 250,000 clones, around 90% of them with a count of one. Together, the top ten hold 0.94% of the sample.

The specimen was peripheral blood. The TCR originated in a woman in her thirties or forties who had recovered from COVID-19. The rearrangement joined TRBV3-1 (or the pseudogene TRBV3-2) to TRBJ2-7; the D gene cannot be resolved reliably. The DNA reads as follows: TGTGCCAGCAGTTACCGCCCGGACGAGCAGTACTTC. Its protein is CASSYRPDEQYF.